This record looks at one T cell receptor (beta chain) sequence and its context. Its antigen has not been determined. No base-level quality is on record; no much larger clone is a single base apart. These data originate in a study of early T cells in non-severe SARS-CoV-2 infection (dated by TCRdb to 2020 to 2022). Regarding the study in general: TCR sequencing used bulk RNA from unsorted whole blood, so alpha and beta chains could not be paired. The investigation overall reported the following: Matching against VDJdb was skewed toward anti-spike CD8 responses, likely underestimated virus-specific expansions, and missed private and CD4 specificities.

From the cysteine through the phenylalanine, the CDR3 covers 12 amino acids. Here the CDR3 DNA is all that survives: 36 bases in frame from base 1. V and J are truncated by 5 bases and 5 bases respectively, leaving an intervening sequence of 10 bases. CDR1 is given as LNHDA and CDR2 as SQIVND, both from the germline V gene (reference sequence). A case-control design nested within a healthcare worker cohort in London, UK, was used, with weekly nasopharyngeal swab PCR tests and blood sampling performed. Healthcare workers were recruited during the week of the UK lockdown, between 23 and 31 March 2020, and followed weekly for up to about 15 weeks. The library was made by 5' RACE. The instrument given in TCRdb is NextSeq 500. Unique molecular identifiers were attached to individual cDNA molecules in the TCR library protocol so that sequencing error and PCR bias could be corrected. Both TCR alpha and beta chains were sequenced, and tight co-correlation was observed between alpha and beta sequence abundances in each sample. Concerning the study's data processing: Decombinator V4 was used to annotate the V gene, J gene and CDR3 of the TCR sequences. TCRs were defined as expanded if a significant change between any two time points was detected under a Poisson model with p below 0.0001. TCR abundances were normalised to the total number of TCRs sequenced per sample and were expressed as counts per million. TRAV1-2 paired with TRAJ12, TRAJ20 or TRAJ33 defined MAIT TCRs, while TRAV10 paired with TRAJ18 defined iNKT TCRs. VDJdb, accessed on 1 November 2021, was searched for TCRs annotated for CMV, EBV and SARS-CoV-2, and TCRs annotated for more than one antigen were excluded. Through fastp at Q25 and MiXCR, TCRdb rebuilt clones from the public reads, retaining in-frame beta chains. Rows with a matching CDR3 protein are joined into one entry that keeps the most common DNA and genes. These V and J calls derive from TCRdb rather than the authors' analysis. The sample yields about 49,000 distinct CDR3 sequences; about 12% were counted once. The ten largest account for over 7.5% of the sample.

Sequencing was done on a sample of whole blood. The sequence was obtained from an adult who was a healthcare worker with PCR-confirmed SARS-CoV-2 infection or an uninfected control (not recorded which). Recombination joined TRBV19 with TRBJ2-7, and possibly TRBD1, on 6 matching bases. CDR3 loop: CASSQGYHEQYF. Here is the DNA: TGTGCCAGTAGTCAGGGGTACCACGAGCAGTACTTC.